This TCR beta chain was observed in a study of OX40 agonist ivuxolimab in advanced cancers. Study-level background: Eligibility rules accepted prior anti-PD-1, anti-PD-L1 or anti-CTLA-4 therapy, and around 44% had some. Overall study findings and caveats: In CD8+ T cells, expanded clones were on average more numerous than in CD4+.

Data came from immunoSEQ multiplex PCR; TCRdb stores just in-frame clones and leaves some out. The sample has roughly 56,000 clones, 70% to 85% seen once. A remark on this clone: No antigen is known for it.

CDR1 and CDR2 (germline): SGHVS, FQNEAQ. V was cut by 3 bases and J by 4 bases, with 15 bases left in between. This CDR3 has 15 amino acids. Autoimmune disease history or systemic immunosuppression led to patients being barred. Sampling times: baseline, cycle 4 day 1, cycle 7 day 1. Specimen: CD4+ or CD8+ T cells sorted from blood, collected in a trial of the OX40 agonist ivuxolimab. The source of this sequence is an adult with an advanced solid tumor such as melanoma, head and neck, liver or kidney cancer. This chain joins TRBV7-8 and TRBJ1-1; a possible D gene is TRBD1 (5 bases). CDR3 sequence reads: CASSFPVGGATEAFF. As DNA, the CDR3 is TGTGCCAGCAGCTTTCCCGTGGGGGGAGCCACTGAAGCTTTCTTT.